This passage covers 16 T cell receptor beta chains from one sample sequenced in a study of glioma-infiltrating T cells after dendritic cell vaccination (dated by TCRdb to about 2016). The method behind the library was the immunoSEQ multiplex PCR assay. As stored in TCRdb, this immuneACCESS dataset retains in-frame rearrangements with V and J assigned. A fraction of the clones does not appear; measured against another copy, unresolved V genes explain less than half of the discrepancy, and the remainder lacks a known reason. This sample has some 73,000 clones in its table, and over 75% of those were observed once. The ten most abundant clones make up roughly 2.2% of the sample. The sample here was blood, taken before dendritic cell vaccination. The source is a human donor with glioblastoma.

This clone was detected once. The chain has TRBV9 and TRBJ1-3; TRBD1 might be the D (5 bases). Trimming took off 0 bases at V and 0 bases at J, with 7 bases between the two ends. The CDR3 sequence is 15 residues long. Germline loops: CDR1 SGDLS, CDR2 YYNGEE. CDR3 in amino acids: CASSVEGNSGNTIYF. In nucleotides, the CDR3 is TGTGCCAGCAGCGTAGAGGGGAACTCTGGAAACACCATATATTTT.

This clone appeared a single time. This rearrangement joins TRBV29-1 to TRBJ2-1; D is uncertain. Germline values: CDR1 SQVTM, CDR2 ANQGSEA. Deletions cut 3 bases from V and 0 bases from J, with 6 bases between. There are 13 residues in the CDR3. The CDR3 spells CSVDRSSYNEQFF. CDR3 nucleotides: TGCAGCGTTGACCGGAGCTCCTACAATGAGCAGTTCTTC.

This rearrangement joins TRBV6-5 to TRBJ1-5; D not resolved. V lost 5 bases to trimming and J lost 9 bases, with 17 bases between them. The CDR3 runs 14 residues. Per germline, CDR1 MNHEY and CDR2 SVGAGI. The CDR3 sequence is CASSLGLNGRPQHF. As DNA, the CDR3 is TGTGCCAGCAGTCTCGGCCTAAATGGGAGGCCCCAGCATTTT.

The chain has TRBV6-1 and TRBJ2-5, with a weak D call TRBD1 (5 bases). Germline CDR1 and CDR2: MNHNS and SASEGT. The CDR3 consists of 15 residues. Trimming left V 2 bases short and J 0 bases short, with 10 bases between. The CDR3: CASSEQGSYQETQYF. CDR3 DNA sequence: TGTGCCAGCAGTGAACAGGGCTCGTACCAAGAGACCCAGTACTTC.

The CDR3 DNA reads TGTGCCAGCAGCCCCCGGGGACAGGGTAGCAATCAGCCCCAGCATTTT. Its translation: CASSPRGQGSNQPQHF. The chain recombines TRBV7-8 with TRBJ1-5; 9 nucleotides agree with TRBD1. Trimming took 5 bases from V and 0 from J; bases not matched to a gene: 5. Germline CDR1 and CDR2: SGHVS and FQNEAQ. This CDR3 has 16 amino acids. The whole variable domain, remainder taken from reference TRBV7-8 and TRBJ1-5, is GAGVSQSPRYKVAKRGQDVALRCDPISGHVSLFWYQQALGQGPEFLTYFQNEAQLDKSGLPSDRFFAERPEGSVSTLKIQRTQQEDSAVYLCASSPRGQGSNQPQHFGDGTRLSIL.

The CDR3 sequence is CASTSGRRYNEQFF. The CDR3 coding sequence is TGTGCCAGCACAAGCGGGAGACGCTACAATGAGCAGTTCTTC. The V gene is TRBV28, the J gene TRBJ2-1; 8 positions match TRBD2. This CDR3 has 14 amino acids. After removal of 7 bases from V and 3 bases from J, the junction contained 5 bases not matched to a gene. CDR1 is MDHEN, CDR2 SYDVKM, per germline.

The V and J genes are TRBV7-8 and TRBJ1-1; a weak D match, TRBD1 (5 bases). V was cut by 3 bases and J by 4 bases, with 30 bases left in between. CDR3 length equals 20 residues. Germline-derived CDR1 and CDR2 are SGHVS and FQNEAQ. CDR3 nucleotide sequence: TGTGCCAGCAGCTTTCCCTTTGACCTCGGCGGGGGGATTAGGTCCACTGAAGCTTTCTTT. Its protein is CASSFPFDLGGGIRSTEAFF.

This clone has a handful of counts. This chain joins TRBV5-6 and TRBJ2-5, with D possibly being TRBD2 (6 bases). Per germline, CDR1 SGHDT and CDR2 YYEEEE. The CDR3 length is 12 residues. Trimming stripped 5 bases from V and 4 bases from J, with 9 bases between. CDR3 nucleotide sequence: TGTGCCAGCAGTTGGGGAGGAGAGACCCAGTACTTC. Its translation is CASSWGGETQYF.

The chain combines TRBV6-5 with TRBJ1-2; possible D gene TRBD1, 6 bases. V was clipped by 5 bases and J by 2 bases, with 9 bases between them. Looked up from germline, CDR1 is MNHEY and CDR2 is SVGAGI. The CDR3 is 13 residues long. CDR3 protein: CASSRTGNYGYTF. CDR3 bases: TGTGCCAGCAGTCGTACAGGGAACTATGGCTACACCTTC.

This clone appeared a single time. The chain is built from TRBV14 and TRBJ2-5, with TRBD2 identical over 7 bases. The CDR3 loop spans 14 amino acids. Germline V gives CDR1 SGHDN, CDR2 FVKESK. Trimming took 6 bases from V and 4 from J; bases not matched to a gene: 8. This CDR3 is CASSRGGMGETQYF. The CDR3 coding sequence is TGTGCCAGCAGTCGGGGAGGGATGGGAGAGACCCAGTACTTC.

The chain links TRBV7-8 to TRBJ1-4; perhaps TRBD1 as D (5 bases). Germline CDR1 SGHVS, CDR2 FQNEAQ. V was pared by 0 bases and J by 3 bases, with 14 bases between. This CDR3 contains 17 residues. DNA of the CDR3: TGTGCCAGCAGCTTAGCGCGAATAGGGGCACCTAATGAAAAACTGTTTTTT. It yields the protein CASSLARIGAPNEKLFF.

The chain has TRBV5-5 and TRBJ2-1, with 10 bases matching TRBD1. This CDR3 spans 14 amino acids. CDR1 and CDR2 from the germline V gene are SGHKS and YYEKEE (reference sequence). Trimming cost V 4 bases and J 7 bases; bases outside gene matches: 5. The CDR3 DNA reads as TGTGCCAGCAGCCCGAGACAGGGGGCGAATGAGCAGTTCTTC. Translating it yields CASSPRQGANEQFF.

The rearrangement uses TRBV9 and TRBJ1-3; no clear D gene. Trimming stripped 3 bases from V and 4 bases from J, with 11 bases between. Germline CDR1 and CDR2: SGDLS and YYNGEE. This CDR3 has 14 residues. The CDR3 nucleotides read TGTGCCAGCAGCGCCCTTAACGAGGGAAACACCATATATTTT. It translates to CASSALNEGNTIYF.

The DNA for the CDR3 is TGTGCCAGCAGCTTAGATCCAGGGCTGGCCTATGGCTACACCTTC. It encodes CASSLDPGLAYGYTF. This sequence joins TRBV11-2 and TRBJ1-2; D is perhaps TRBD1 (5 bases). The CDR3 totals 15 residues. V was clipped by 0 bases and J by 4 bases, with 12 bases between them. Per the germline V gene, CDR1 is SGHAT and CDR2 is FQNNGV.

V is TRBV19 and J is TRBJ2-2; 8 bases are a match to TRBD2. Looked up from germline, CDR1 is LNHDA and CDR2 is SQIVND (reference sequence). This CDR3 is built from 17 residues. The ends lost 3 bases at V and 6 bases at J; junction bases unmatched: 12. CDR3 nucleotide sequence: TGTGCCAGTAGTATCTTATTAGCGGGGTGGGGGCCCGGGGAGCTGTTTTTT. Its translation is CASSILLAGWGPGELFF.

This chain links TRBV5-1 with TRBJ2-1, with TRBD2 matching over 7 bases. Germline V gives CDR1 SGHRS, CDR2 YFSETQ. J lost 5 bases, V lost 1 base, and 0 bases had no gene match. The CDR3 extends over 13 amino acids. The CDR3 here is CASSLSGNNEQFF. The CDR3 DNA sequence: TGCGCCAGCAGCTTGAGCGGGAACAATGAGCAGTTCTTC.